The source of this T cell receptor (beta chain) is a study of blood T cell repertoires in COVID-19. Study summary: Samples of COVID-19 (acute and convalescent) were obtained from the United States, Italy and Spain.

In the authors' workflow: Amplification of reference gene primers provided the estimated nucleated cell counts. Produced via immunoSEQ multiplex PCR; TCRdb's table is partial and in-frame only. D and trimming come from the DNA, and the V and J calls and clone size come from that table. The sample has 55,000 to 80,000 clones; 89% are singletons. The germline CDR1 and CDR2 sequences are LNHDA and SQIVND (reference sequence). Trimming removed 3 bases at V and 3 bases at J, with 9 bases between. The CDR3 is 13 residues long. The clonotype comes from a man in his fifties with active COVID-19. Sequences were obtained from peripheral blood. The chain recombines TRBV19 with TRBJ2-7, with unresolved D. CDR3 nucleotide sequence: TGTGCCAGTAGTATTGCCCCAGGCTACGAGCAGTACTTC. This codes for CASSIAPGYEQYF.